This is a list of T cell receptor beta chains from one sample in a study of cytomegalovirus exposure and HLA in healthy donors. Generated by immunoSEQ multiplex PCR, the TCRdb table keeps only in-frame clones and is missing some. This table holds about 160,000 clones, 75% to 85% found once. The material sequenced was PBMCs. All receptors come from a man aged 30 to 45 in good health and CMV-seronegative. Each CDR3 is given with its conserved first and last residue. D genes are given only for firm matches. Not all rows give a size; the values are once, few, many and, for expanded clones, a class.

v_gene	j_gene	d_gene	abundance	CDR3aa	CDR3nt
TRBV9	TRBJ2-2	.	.	CASSGGAGADTGELFF	TGTGCCAGCAGCGGAGGGGCGGGGGCGGACACCGGGGAGCTGTTTTTT
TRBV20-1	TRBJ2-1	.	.	CSAHLLSEQFF	TGCAGTGCCCATCTTCTATCCGAGCAGTTCTTC
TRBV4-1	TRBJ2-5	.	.	CASSQDPAGTLEETQYF	TGCGCCAGCAGCCAAGACCCAGCCGGGACATTGGAAGAGACCCAGTACTTC
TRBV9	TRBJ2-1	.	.	CASSEGSSEDEQFF	TGTGCCAGCAGCGAGGGGTCCAGCGAGGATGAGCAGTTCTTC
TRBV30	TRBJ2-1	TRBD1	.	CAWRFRWGTGGHEQFF	TGTGCCTGGAGATTCCGCTGGGGGACAGGGGGCCATGAGCAGTTCTTC
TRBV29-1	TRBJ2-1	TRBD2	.	CSVGLAGHYNEQFF	TGCAGCGTTGGTCTAGCGGGACATTACAATGAGCAGTTCTTC
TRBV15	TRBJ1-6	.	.	CATSRSYNSPLHF	TGTGCCACCAGCAGATCTTATAATTCACCCCTCCACTTT
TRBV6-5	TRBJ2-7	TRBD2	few	CASSSTVGGGSEQYF	TGTGCCAGCAGTTCAACCGTGGGGGGGGGAAGCGAGCAGTACTTC
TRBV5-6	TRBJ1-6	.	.	CASSSNSPLHF	TGTGCCAGCAGCTCGAATTCACCCCTCCACTTT
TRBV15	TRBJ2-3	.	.	CATRGMGGDTQYF	TGTGCGACCCGCGGAATGGGGGGTGATACGCAGTATTTT
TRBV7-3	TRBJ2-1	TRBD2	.	CASSLDPGGNEQFF	TGTGCCAGCAGCTTGGACCCGGGGGGGAATGAGCAGTTCTTC
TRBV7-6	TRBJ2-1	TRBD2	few	CASSLVSSGAQWQFF	TGTGCCAGCAGCCTCGTTTCTAGCGGGGCCCAATGGCAGTTCTTC
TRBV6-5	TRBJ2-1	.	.	CASRARSSYNEQFF	TGTGCCAGCAGGGCCAGAAGCTCCTACAATGAGCAGTTCTTC
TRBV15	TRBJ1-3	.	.	CATSRDVGDGNTIYF	TGTGCCACCAGCAGAGATGTGGGCGACGGAAACACCATATATTTT
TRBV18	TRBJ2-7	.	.	CASSPVGSGYEQYF	TGTGCCAGCTCACCGGTCGGCTCGGGCTACGAGCAGTACTTC